This T cell receptor beta chain was identified during a study of shared clonotypes between healthy human individuals. The V and J ends lost 1 base and 3 bases respectively, with 7 bases between them. Germline CDR1 reads MDHEN; CDR2 reads SYDVKM. The CDR3 has 13 residues. Clones were read by immunoSEQ multiplex PCR, and TCRdb kept only the in-frame ones, dropping some. The table shows roughly 720,000 clones, with about nine tenths occurring only once. The receptor was isolated from a man younger than 35 in good health. Some clones in this sample may be carry-over from other donors' samples. The chain uses TRBV28 and TRBJ2-7; D is undetermined. Specimen: memory CD8+ T cells from PBMCs. Sample subset: CD45RO+ cells pooled with CCR7-negative TemRA cells. The CDR3 spells CASSLYSYYEQYF. The CDR3 region has the DNA TGTGCCAGCAGTTTATACTCTTACTACGAGCAGTACTTC. Filled out from reference TRBV28 and TRBJ2-7, the complete variable domain reads DVKVTQSSRYLVKRTGEKVFLECVQDMDHENMFWYRQDPGLGLRLIYFSYDVKMKEKGDIPEGYSVSREKKERFSLILESASTNQTSMYLCASSLYSYYEQYFGPGTRLTVT.